This is a list of T cell receptor beta chains from one sample in a study of T cell changes during pregnancy in multiple sclerosis. Sequenced by immunoSEQ multiplex PCR; TCRdb stores in-frame clones only, minus some. Counted here are tens of thousands of clones, just under 90% occurring once; the ten biggest clones make up around 0.58%. The source was CD4+ T cells from peripheral blood mononuclear cells, collected in the first trimester of pregnancy. These receptors were collected from a female donor with multiple sclerosis, enrolled in a pregnancy study. Both conserved end residues are part of each CDR3. A D gene is named only where the DNA matches it firmly. The listing skips clone size in some rows; elsewhere it reads once, few, many or a size class.

J gene	V gene	D gene	clone size	CDR3 protein	CDR3 DNA
TRBJ1-1	TRBV9	TRBD1	-	CASSVGTGYEAFF	TGTGCCAGCAGCGTAGGGACAGGGTATGAAGCTTTCTTT
TRBJ1-1	TRBV2	-	-	CASRAGLLSAEAFF	TGTGCCAGCAGGGCAGGACTTTTAAGCGCTGAAGCTTTCTTT
TRBJ2-5	TRBV18	-	-	CASSLTTGTRETQYF	TGTGCCAGCTCACTAACTACAGGGACGCGAGAGACCCAGTACTTC
TRBJ2-7	TRBV7-2	-	once	CASSLDRRSYEQYF	TGTGCCAGCAGCTTAGACAGAAGATCCTACGAGCAGTACTTC
TRBJ2-1	TRBV18	TRBD2	-	CASSPSRAGGPEQFF	TGTGCCAGCTCACCAAGTCGGGCGGGGGGCCCTGAGCAGTTCTTC
TRBJ1-4	TRBV6-1	-	-	CASSTAINEKLFF	TGTGCCAGCAGTACAGCAATCAATGAAAAACTGTTTTTT
TRBJ1-2	TRBV27	-	few	CASSPNQAGFAYGYTF	TGTGCCAGCAGTCCGAACCAAGCGGGGTTTGCCTATGGCTACACCTTC
TRBJ1-2	TRBV5-1	-	-	CASSLADRYGYTF	TGCGCCAGCAGCTTGGCTGACAGATATGGCTACACCTTC
TRBJ1-1	TRBV19	-	-	CASPNLRGTEAFF	TGTGCCAGCCCTAACCTCAGGGGAACTGAAGCTTTCTTT
TRBJ2-5	TRBV6-5	TRBD2	-	CASSRTSGGRAQYF	TGTGCCAGCAGTCGGACTAGCGGGGGTCGCGCCCAGTACTTC
TRBJ2-7	TRBV11-2	TRBD2	-	CASSLDRAAGISYEQYF	TGTGCCAGCAGCTTAGATCGGGCAGCGGGGATCTCCTACGAGCAGTACTTC
TRBJ2-7	TRBV7-2	TRBD2	-	CASSLESSGGITTYEQYF	TGTGCCAGCAGCTTAGAAAGTAGCGGGGGGATTACTACCTACGAGCAGTACTTC
TRBJ2-3	TRBV2	TRBD1	-	CASSENRGLADTQYF	TGTGCCAGCAGTGAAAACAGGGGGCTTGCAGATACGCAGTATTTT
TRBJ2-5	TRBV7-9	-	once	CASRTSGALEETQYF	TGTGCCAGCAGAACGTCAGGGGCCCTCGAAGAGACCCAGTACTTC
TRBJ2-7	TRBV6-5	-	-	CASSYTGPGSEQYF	TGTGCCAGCAGTTACACGGGTCCGGGGAGCGAGCAGTACTTC
TRBJ2-1	TRBV9	-	once	CASSDRTRHNEQFF	TGTGCCAGCAGCGATCGAACTAGACACAATGAGCAGTTCTTC
TRBJ2-2	TRBV29-1	TRBD1	-	CSVEDFGTGGYPGELFF	TGCAGCGTTGAAGATTTTGGGACAGGGGGCTATCCCGGGGAGCTGTTTTTT
TRBJ2-1	TRBV18	TRBD1	-	CASSLGQNNEQFF	TGTGCCAGCTCCCTGGGACAGAACAATGAGCAGTTCTTC
TRBJ2-3	TRBV5-1	-	-	CASSSGIERLLGGDTQYF	TGCGCCAGCAGCTCGGGAATCGAGAGGCTCCTCGGGGGAGATACGCAGTATTTT
TRBJ2-7	TRBV6-4	-	few	CASKDRSHEQYF	TGTGCCAGCAAAGACAGGTCCCACGAGCAGTACTTC
TRBJ1-3	TRBV7-9	-	-	CASSLIHTGGANTIYF	TGTGCCAGCAGCTTAATCCACACAGGCGGCGCAAACACCATATATTTT
TRBJ2-1	TRBV7-9	-	-	CASSPKAGLSSYNEQFF	TGTGCCAGCAGCCCGAAGGCAGGTCTTTCCTCCTACAATGAGCAGTTCTTC
TRBJ2-5	TRBV19	-	-	CASSPRQDEETQYF	TGTGCCAGTAGTCCCCGACAGGATGAAGAGACCCAGTACTTC
TRBJ2-5	TRBV2	TRBD1	-	CASSETGTGLETQYF	TGTGCCAGCAGTGAAACGGGGACAGGGCTTGAGACCCAGTACTTC
TRBJ1-1	TRBV7-9	TRBD1	-	CASSSGQVDMNTEAFF	TGTGCCAGCAGCTCCGGACAGGTCGACATGAACACTGAAGCTTTCTTT
TRBJ2-6	TRBV9	TRBD2	-	CASSPLLGGRAGSGANVLTF	TGTGCCAGCAGCCCCCTTCTCGGCGGGAGGGCCGGCTCTGGGGCCAACGTCCTGACTTTC
TRBJ2-7	TRBV18	TRBD1	once	CASSPLTGQGTYEQYF	TGTGCCAGCTCACCACTTACGGGACAGGGGACCTACGAGCAGTACTTC
TRBJ1-4	TRBV9	TRBD1	-	CASSSPGTGNEKLFF	TGTGCCAGCAGCTCACCCGGGACAGGCAATGAAAAACTGTTTTTT
TRBJ2-7	TRBV7-2	-	-	CASSSPTGREQYF	TGTGCCAGCAGCTCCCCCACAGGGCGGGAGCAGTACTTC
TRBJ2-5	TRBV11-2	-	-	CASSPSVLSLETQYF	TGTGCCAGCAGCCCGTCGGTCCTTTCGCTGGAGACCCAGTACTTC
TRBJ1-1	TRBV19	-	once	CASNGQLNTEAFF	TGTGCCAGTAATGGACAGCTGAACACTGAAGCTTTCTTT
TRBJ1-6	TRBV5-6	-	few	CASSFDKHDSPLHF	TGTGCCAGCAGCTTTGATAAACACGATTCACCCCTCCACTTT
TRBJ2-3	TRBV28	TRBD2	-	CASSSPSSGGGRDTQYF	TGTGCCAGCAGTTCTCCTTCTAGCGGGGGGGGGAGAGATACGCAGTATTTT
TRBJ2-1	TRBV5-5	TRBD2	-	CASSFGGYSYNEQFF	TGTGCCAGCAGCTTCGGGGGGTACTCCTACAATGAGCAGTTCTTC
TRBJ1-1	TRBV19	-	-	CASRLNTEAFF	TGTGCCAGCCGGTTGAACACTGAAGCTTTCTTT